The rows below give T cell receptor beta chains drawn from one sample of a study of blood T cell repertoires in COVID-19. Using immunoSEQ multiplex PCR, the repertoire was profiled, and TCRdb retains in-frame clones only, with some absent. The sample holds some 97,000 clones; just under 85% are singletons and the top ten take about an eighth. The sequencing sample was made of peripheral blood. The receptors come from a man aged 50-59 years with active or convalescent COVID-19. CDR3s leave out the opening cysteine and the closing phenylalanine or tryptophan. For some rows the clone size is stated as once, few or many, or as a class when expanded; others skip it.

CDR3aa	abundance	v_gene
ASSLGTSGRLGEQF	.	TRBV7-9
ASKTAMGETQY	.	TRBV2
ASSIRSAGGSDTQY	.	TRBV11-3
ASSQVASGSRETQY	.	TRBV3-1/TRBV3-2
ASSQEWGHEQY	.	TRBV3-1/TRBV3-2
ASSKDREPRPLH	.	TRBV19
ASSPYEGEKLF	.	TRBV19
ASSIGGGPSYEQY	.	TRBV19
ASSLGGDNSYGYT	once	TRBV5-4
ASSLGQGLGYT	.	TRBV12-3/TRBV12-4
ASSLSYPGANVLT	once	TRBV11-3
ASSNPGLNYNEQF	.	TRBV6-2/TRBV6-3
ASSLEGTGEETQY	few	TRBV5-1
ASSWDTNTGELF	.	TRBV19
AWSVQGEYTIY	.	TRBV30
ASSVGPVGYSGRTDTQY	.	TRBV9
ATSDDTQSPPEQY	once	TRBV24-1
ASSMRLAGDYEQF	.	TRBV19
ATSELGSQETQY	once	TRBV24-1
SVEQGSSGNTIY	.	TRBV29-1
ASSLIWDSEAF	.	TRBV7-3
ASSFEGKDTQY	.	TRBV28
ASSETGAYQPQH	.	TRBV6-1
ATSDLEAPTGKLNEQF	once	TRBV24-1
SASEGTGGNSPLH	.	TRBV20-1
ATGTGVGYEQY	.	TRBV11-3
ASSLQTGSPSGNTIY	.	TRBV3-1/TRBV3-2
ASSQTTSGEIGSYEQY	.	TRBV4-1
ASSPRDRGDYGYT	.	TRBV5-8
ASSSTGGGNEQF	.	TRBV19
ASSTRMGGAGEAF	.	TRBV9
ASNPTTGNIQY	.	TRBV6-5
ASSPLRTVYGYT	.	TRBV18
ASSLSPRGGSYNEQF	.	TRBV27
ASSLGQGFLSGELF	.	TRBV5-6
ASRDREGEAF	.	TRBV7-3
ASSQELAEYYEQY	once	TRBV4-1
ASSRGGVYEQY	.	TRBV6-6
ASSGHVAGGSKSTGELF	.	TRBV28
ASSLDSGFSYNEQF	.	TRBV5-5
ASSRMAGSGNTIY	.	TRBV3-1/TRBV3-2
ASSSGQGIEQY	.	TRBV13
ASSQRLANEQF	.	TRBV3-1/TRBV3-2
ASSSRGGNEQF	once	TRBV13
ASSSAGGSYYEQY	.	TRBV5-6
ASTTGGVTEAF	.	TRBV2
ASSLATAGNTEAF	.	TRBV7-8
ASSPRRSGRGTYEQY	.	TRBV9
ASSLGVWTEERYT	.	TRBV5-5
AWRGGSSNQPQH	.	TRBV30
ASTPGTASSYNSPLH	.	TRBV30
ASSPRSYEQY	once	TRBV28
ASSLEARVKETQY	once	TRBV11-3